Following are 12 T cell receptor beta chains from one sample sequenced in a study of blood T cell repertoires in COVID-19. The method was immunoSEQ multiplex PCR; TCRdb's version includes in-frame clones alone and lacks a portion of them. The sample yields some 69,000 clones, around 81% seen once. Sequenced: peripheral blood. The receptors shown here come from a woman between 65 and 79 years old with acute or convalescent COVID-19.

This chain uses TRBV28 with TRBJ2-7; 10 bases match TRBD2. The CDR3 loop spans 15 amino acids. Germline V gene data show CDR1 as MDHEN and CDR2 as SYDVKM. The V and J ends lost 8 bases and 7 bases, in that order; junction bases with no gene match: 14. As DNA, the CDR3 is TGTGCCAGCCATCTTAGGGCTAGCGGGAGAAAAGAGCAGTACTTC. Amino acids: CASHLRASGRKEQYF.

DNA of the CDR3: TGTGCCAGCAGCCTCCCGACAGGGGGCCTGGATACGCAGTATTTT. It specifies CASSLPTGGLDTQYF. This sequence joins TRBV28 and TRBJ2-3; 10 bases align to TRBD1. The CDR3 runs 15 residues. J gave up 6 bases and V 6 bases, and 9 bases lay outside the gene matches. Germline V gives CDR1 MDHEN, CDR2 SYDVKM.

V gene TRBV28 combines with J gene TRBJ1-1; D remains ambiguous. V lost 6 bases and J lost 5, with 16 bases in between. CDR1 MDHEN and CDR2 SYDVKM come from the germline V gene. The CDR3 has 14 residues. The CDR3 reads CASSTQPSGTEAFF. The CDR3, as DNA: TGTGCCAGCAGCACACAGCCTTCCGGAACTGAAGCTTTCTTT.

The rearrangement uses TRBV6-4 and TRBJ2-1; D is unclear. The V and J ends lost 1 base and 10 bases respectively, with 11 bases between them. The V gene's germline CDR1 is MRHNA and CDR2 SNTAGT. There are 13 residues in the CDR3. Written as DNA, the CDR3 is TGTGCCAGCAGTGACTTTTTCGGAGAGGAGCAGTTCTTC. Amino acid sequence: CASSDFFGEEQFF.

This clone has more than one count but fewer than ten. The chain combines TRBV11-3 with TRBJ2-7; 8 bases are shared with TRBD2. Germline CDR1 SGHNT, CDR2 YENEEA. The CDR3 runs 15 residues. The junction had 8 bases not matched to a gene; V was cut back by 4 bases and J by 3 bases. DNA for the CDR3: TGTGCCAGCAGCTCCATAGCGGGACCTCGCTACGAGCAGTACTTC. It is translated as CASSSIAGPRYEQYF. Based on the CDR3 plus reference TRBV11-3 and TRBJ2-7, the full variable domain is EAGVVQSPRYKIIEKKQPVAFWCNPISGHNTLYWYLQNLGQGPELLIRYENEEAVDDSQLPKDRFSAERLKGVDSTLKIQPAELGDSAVYLCASSSIAGPRYEQYFGPGTRLTVT.

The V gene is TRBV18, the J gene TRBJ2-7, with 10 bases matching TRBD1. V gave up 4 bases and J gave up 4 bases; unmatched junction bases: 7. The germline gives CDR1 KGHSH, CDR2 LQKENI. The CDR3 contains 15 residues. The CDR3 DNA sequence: TGTGCCAGCTCACTGCGGACAGGGGGTAGGTACGAGCAGTACTTC. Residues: CASSLRTGGRYEQYF.

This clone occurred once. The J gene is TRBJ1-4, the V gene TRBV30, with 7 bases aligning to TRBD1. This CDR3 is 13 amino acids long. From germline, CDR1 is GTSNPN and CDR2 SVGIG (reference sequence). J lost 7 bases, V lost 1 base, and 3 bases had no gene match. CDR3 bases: TGTGCCTGGAGTGCCAGGGGGACTGAAAAACTGTTTTTT. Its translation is CAWSARGTEKLFF.

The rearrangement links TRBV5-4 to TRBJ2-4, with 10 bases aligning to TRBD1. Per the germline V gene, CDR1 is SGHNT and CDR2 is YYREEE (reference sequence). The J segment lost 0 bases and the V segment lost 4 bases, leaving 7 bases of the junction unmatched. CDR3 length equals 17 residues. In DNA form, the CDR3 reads TGTGCCAGCAGCATTGACAGGGGGCGTGGAGCCAAAAACATTCAGTACTTC. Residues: CASSIDRGRGAKNIQYF.

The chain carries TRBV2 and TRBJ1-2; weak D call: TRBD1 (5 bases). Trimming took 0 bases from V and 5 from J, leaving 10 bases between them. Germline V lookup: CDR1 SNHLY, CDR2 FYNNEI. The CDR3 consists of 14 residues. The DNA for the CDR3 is TGTGCCAGCAGTGAAGCGCTGACAGCATATGGCTACACCTTC. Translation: CASSEALTAYGYTF.

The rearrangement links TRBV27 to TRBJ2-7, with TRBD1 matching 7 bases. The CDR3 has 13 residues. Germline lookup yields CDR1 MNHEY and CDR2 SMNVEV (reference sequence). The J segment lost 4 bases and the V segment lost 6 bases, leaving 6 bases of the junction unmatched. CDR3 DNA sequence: TGTGCCAGCAGCCGGACAGGATCATACGAGCAGTACTTC. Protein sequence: CASSRTGSYEQYF.

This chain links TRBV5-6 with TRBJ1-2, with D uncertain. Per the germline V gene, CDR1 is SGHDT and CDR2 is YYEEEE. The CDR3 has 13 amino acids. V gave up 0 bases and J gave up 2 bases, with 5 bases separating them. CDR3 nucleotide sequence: TGTGCCAGCAGCTTGGGGCAGAACTATGGCTACACCTTC. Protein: CASSLGQNYGYTF.

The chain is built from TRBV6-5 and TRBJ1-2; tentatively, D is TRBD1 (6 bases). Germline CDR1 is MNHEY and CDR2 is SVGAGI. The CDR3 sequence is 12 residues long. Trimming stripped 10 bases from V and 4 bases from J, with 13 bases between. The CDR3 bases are TGTGCCACCCAGGGGTTCGGCTATGGCTACACCTTC. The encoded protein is CATQGFGYGYTF.